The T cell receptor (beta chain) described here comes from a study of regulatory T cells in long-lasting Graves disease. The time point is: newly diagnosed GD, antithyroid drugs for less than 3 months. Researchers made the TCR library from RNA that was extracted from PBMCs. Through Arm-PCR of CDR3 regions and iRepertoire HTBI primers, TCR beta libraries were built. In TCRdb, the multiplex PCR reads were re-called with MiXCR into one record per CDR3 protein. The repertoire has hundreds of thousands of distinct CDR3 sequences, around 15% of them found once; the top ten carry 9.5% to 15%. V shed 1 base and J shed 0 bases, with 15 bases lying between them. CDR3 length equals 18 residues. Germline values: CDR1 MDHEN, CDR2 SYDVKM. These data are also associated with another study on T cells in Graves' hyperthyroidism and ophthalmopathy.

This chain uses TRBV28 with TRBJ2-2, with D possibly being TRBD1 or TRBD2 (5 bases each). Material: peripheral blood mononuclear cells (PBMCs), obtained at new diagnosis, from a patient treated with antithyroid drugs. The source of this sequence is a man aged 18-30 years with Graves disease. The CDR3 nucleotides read TGTGCCAGCAGTTTATTGTCCGGGGCCGCTGCGAACACCGGGGAGCTGTTTTTT. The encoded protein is CASSLLSGAAANTGELFF.